These T cell receptor beta chains were read from a single sample in a study of shared clonotypes between healthy human individuals. Produced via immunoSEQ multiplex PCR; TCRdb's table is partial and in-frame only. The table records about 2.3 million clones, roughly 93% of them present only once. The source material was naive CD4+ T cells from PBMCs. These receptors all stem from a man in his late teens or twenties in good health. Some clones in this sample may be carry-over from other donors' samples. Both conserved end residues are part of each CDR3. A D gene is named only where the DNA matches it firmly. Only some rows state a clone size, as once, few, many or a class for expanded clones.

abundance	d_gene	j_gene	v_gene	CDR3nt	CDR3aa
few	TRBD1	TRBJ1-1	TRBV5-1	TGCGCCAGCAGCGGACAGGGCGGAAACACTGAAGCTTTCTTT	CASSGQGGNTEAFF
.	TRBD1	TRBJ2-3	TRBV27	TGTGCCAGCAGACCGGGACAGGGTCGCGGGGGCACAGATACGCAGTATTTT	CASRPGQGRGGTDTQYF
.	.	TRBJ1-5	TRBV4-1	TGCGCCAGCAGCCAAGAACCGGGACGGAGCCTACTAGCCCCTAGCAATCAGCCCCAGCATTTT	CASSQEPGRSLLAPSNQPQHF
once	TRBD1	TRBJ2-7	TRBV11-1	TGTGCCAGCAGCACCGAAGGGGGCCGATCCTACGAGCAGTACTTC	CASSTEGGRSYEQYF
once	.	TRBJ1-3	TRBV7-3	TGTGCCAGCAGCTTAAGCCGGGACGGAGACTCTGGAAACACCATATATTTT	CASSLSRDGDSGNTIYF
once	TRBD1	TRBJ2-7	TRBV5-1	TGCGCCAGCAGCCGACGGACAGGGGACTACGAGCAGTACTTC	CASSRRTGDYEQYF
.	.	TRBJ2-1	TRBV29-1	TGCAGCGTTGAAGATCCGGGTAGCCGGATTCGGGATGAGCAGTTCTTC	CSVEDPGSRIRDEQFF
once	TRBD2	TRBJ2-5	TRBV6-1	TGTGCCAGCAGTGGCGGCGGGAGTACGGAGACCCAGTACTTC	CASSGGGSTETQYF
.	TRBD2	TRBJ2-3	TRBV28	TGTGCCAGCAGTTCTAGCGGGAGGGGAGATACGCAGTATTTT	CASSSSGRGDTQYF
.	TRBD2	TRBJ2-1	TRBV10-3	TGTGCCATCAGTGCGGGGACTAGCGCCTACAATGAGCAGTTCTTC	CAISAGTSAYNEQFF